This is a list of T cell receptor beta chains from one sample in a study of blood T cell repertoires in COVID-19. The repertoire was sequenced with immunoSEQ multiplex PCR; TCRdb's copy has only in-frame clones and lacks some. The sample holds some 140,000 clones, around 85% seen once. Sequencing was performed on peripheral blood. Every receptor here comes from a man between 60 and 75 years old with COVID-19, enrolled during active disease. CDR3s include the opening cysteine and the closing phenylalanine or tryptophan. D genes are given only for firm matches. Size is stated for part of the rows, as once, few or many counts, or as a class when the clone is expanded.

D: TRBD1
J: TRBJ1-3
V: TRBV10-3
size: NA
DNA: TGTGCCATCAGTGGCGGACAGGGAGCCTCTGGAAACACCATATATTTT
CDR3: CAISGGQGASGNTIYF

D: NA
J: TRBJ1-2
V: TRBV7-2
size: NA
DNA: TGTGCCAGCAGCCACGGACAGCAGACTAACTATGGCTACACCTTC
CDR3: CASSHGQQTNYGYTF

D: NA
J: TRBJ1-5
V: TRBV10-3
size: NA
DNA: TGTGCCATCAGTGAGTGGGGGGGCCCTGGGGCCCAGCATTTT
CDR3: CAISEWGGPGAQHF

D: TRBD1
J: TRBJ1-4
V: TRBV19
size: NA
DNA: TGTGCCAGTATTTCTCGGGACAGAACAAATGAAAAACTGTTTTTT
CDR3: CASISRDRTNEKLFF

D: TRBD2
J: TRBJ2-3
V: TRBV6-5
size: NA
DNA: TGTGCCAGCAGTCTAACCGGGACTAGTACTAATACGCAGTATTTT
CDR3: CASSLTGTSTNTQYF

D: NA
J: TRBJ1-1
V: TRBV6-5
size: NA
DNA: TGTGCCAGCAGTACCAACACGAACACTGAAGCTTTCTTT
CDR3: CASSTNTNTEAFF

D: NA
J: TRBJ1-1
V: TRBV6-6
size: NA
DNA: TGTGCCAGCAGTGGCGGACAGCGGAACACTGAAGCTTTCTTT
CDR3: CASSGGQRNTEAFF

D: TRBD2
J: TRBJ2-3
V: TRBV6-4
size: NA
DNA: TGTGCCAGCAGTCTTCGGGGGGGCGGCACAGATACGCAGTATTTT
CDR3: CASSLRGGGTDTQYF

D: NA
J: TRBJ2-1
V: TRBV7-2
size: NA
DNA: TGTGCCAGCATCCCCGGTGGCGGCTTTAATGAGCAGTTCTTC
CDR3: CASIPGGGFNEQFF

D: TRBD2
J: TRBJ2-1
V: TRBV7-6
size: once
DNA: TGTGCCAGCAGCCCGGGACTAGCGGAGTTATTGAATGAGCAGTTCTTC
CDR3: CASSPGLAELLNEQFF

D: NA
J: TRBJ1-1
V: TRBV7-2
size: NA
DNA: TGTGCCAGCAGCTCCCTATCAGCCCAGGACACTGAAGCTTTCTTT
CDR3: CASSSLSAQDTEAFF

D: TRBD1
J: TRBJ1-2
V: TRBV28
size: NA
DNA: TGTGCCAGCAGCCAGGGGGCAAGCTATGGCTACACCTTC
CDR3: CASSQGASYGYTF

D: NA
J: TRBJ1-5
V: TRBV11-1
size: NA
DNA: TGTGCCAGCAGACTAGCAGGGAAGAGCAATCAGCCCCAGCATTTT
CDR3: CASRLAGKSNQPQHF

D: NA
J: TRBJ2-2
V: TRBV2
size: NA
DNA: TGTGCCAGCAGTGAACTACAGGTTAACACCGGGGAGCTGTTTTTT
CDR3: CASSELQVNTGELFF

D: NA
J: TRBJ2-3
V: TRBV12-5
size: NA
DNA: TGTGCTAGTGGGGGCTGGAGCACAGATACGCAGTATTTT
CDR3: CASGGWSTDTQYF

D: NA
J: TRBJ1-6
V: TRBV3-1/TRBV3-2
size: NA
DNA: TGTGCCAGCAGCGGGGCCATGAGAAATTCACCCCTCCACTTT
CDR3: CASSGAMRNSPLHF

D: TRBD1
J: TRBJ2-5
V: TRBV7-2
size: NA
DNA: TGTGCCAGCAGCTCCAAACGACAGGGGGAGGCCCAGTACTTC
CDR3: CASSSKRQGEAQYF

D: TRBD1
J: TRBJ2-7
V: TRBV10-2
size: once
DNA: TGCGCCAGCCGGGACAGTTCCTACGAGCAGTACTTC
CDR3: CASRDSSYEQYF

D: NA
J: TRBJ1-3
V: TRBV14
size: NA
DNA: TGTGCCAGCAGCCAAACGTACGGGGTAACCATATATTTT
CDR3: CASSQTYGVTIYF

D: NA
J: TRBJ2-3
V: TRBV30
size: NA
DNA: TGTGCCTGGAGTGGCGTCGGCAGGGGCACAGATACGCAGTATTTT
CDR3: CAWSGVGRGTDTQYF

D: TRBD1
J: TRBJ1-1
V: TRBV7-2
size: NA
DNA: TGTGCCAGCAGCTACATCAACAGGGGTTGGACTGAAGCTTTCTTT
CDR3: CASSYINRGWTEAFF

D: NA
J: TRBJ1-1
V: TRBV11-1
size: NA
DNA: TGTGCCAGCAGCTTAGCGCGGGCTGGCAGGGGCGAAGCTTTCTTT
CDR3: CASSLARAGRGEAFF

D: NA
J: TRBJ1-3
V: TRBV7-9
size: NA
DNA: TGTGCCAGCAGCCCATTGTCAGTCTCTGGAAACACCATATATTTT
CDR3: CASSPLSVSGNTIYF

D: TRBD2
J: TRBJ2-3
V: TRBV3-1/TRBV3-2
size: NA
DNA: TGTGCCAGCAGCCAGGGACTAGCGGTCACAGATACGCAGTATTTT
CDR3: CASSQGLAVTDTQYF

D: NA
J: TRBJ2-7
V: TRBV11-2
size: few
DNA: TGTGCCAGCAGCCAAAACGGTGCAGGGTCCACGTCCTACGAGCAGTACTTC
CDR3: CASSQNGAGSTSYEQYF

D: TRBD1
J: TRBJ1-2
V: TRBV6-5
size: NA
DNA: TGTGCCAGCAGAGAGACAGGGAACTATGGCTACACCTTC
CDR3: CASRETGNYGYTF

D: TRBD1
J: TRBJ1-1
V: TRBV19
size: NA
DNA: TGTGCCAGTAGCCCTAGGACAGGGGCGGGCACGCAATCCATTGAAGCTTTCTTT
CDR3: CASSPRTGAGTQSIEAFF

D: NA
J: TRBJ1-2
V: TRBV19
size: few
DNA: TGTGCCAGTAGTATAGGGGAGTACTATGGCTACACCTTC
CDR3: CASSIGEYYGYTF

D: TRBD1
J: TRBJ2-1
V: TRBV6-2/TRBV6-3
size: once
DNA: TGTGCCAGCAGTTCAGGGGGCGCCTCCTACAATGAGCAGTTCTTC
CDR3: CASSSGGASYNEQFF

D: NA
J: TRBJ2-6
V: TRBV19
size: NA
DNA: TGTGCCAGTACAAACTCTGGGGCCAACGTCCTGACTTTC
CDR3: CASTNSGANVLTF

D: TRBD1
J: TRBJ1-3
V: TRBV15
size: NA
DNA: TGTGCCACTAGACGCGAAGGGACAGCAGGGGACACCATATATTTT
CDR3: CATRREGTAGDTIYF

D: TRBD1
J: TRBJ2-7
V: TRBV4-1
size: NA
DNA: TGCGCCAGCAGCCAAGATACAGGGGGTTTCTACGAGCAGTACTTC
CDR3: CASSQDTGGFYEQYF

D: TRBD1
J: TRBJ2-5
V: TRBV6-1
size: NA
DNA: TGTGCCAGCAGTGGGGACAGGGGGCTCCGGAGTGGTTTGGAGACCCAGTACTTC
CDR3: CASSGDRGLRSGLETQYF

D: NA
J: TRBJ1-2
V: TRBV7-9
size: few
DNA: TGTGCCAGCAGCTTCACGGACTCTAACTATGGCTACACCTTC
CDR3: CASSFTDSNYGYTF

D: TRBD1
J: TRBJ1-1
V: TRBV12-3/TRBV12-4
size: NA
DNA: TGTGCCAGCAGCAAGACAGGGGTCACTGAAGCTTTCTTT
CDR3: CASSKTGVTEAFF

D: NA
J: TRBJ1-2
V: TRBV19
size: NA
DNA: TGTGCCAGTAGTATGTCGGGGTCCCAATATGGCTACACCTTC
CDR3: CASSMSGSQYGYTF

D: TRBD1
J: TRBJ1-1
V: TRBV28
size: few
DNA: TGTGCCAGCAGTCGCCGACAGGGTTTCGTCGGCACTGAAGCTTTCTTT
CDR3: CASSRRQGFVGTEAFF

D: NA
J: TRBJ2-2
V: TRBV10-3
size: NA
DNA: TGTGCCACTCAAATTGAAGTAGGAGATCTCTTTACCGGGGAGCTGTTTTTT
CDR3: CATQIEVGDLFTGELFF

D: NA
J: TRBJ1-2
V: TRBV21-1
size: NA
DNA: TGTGCCAGCAGCAGACAGGGTTGTGGCTACACCTTC
CDR3: CASSRQGCGYTF